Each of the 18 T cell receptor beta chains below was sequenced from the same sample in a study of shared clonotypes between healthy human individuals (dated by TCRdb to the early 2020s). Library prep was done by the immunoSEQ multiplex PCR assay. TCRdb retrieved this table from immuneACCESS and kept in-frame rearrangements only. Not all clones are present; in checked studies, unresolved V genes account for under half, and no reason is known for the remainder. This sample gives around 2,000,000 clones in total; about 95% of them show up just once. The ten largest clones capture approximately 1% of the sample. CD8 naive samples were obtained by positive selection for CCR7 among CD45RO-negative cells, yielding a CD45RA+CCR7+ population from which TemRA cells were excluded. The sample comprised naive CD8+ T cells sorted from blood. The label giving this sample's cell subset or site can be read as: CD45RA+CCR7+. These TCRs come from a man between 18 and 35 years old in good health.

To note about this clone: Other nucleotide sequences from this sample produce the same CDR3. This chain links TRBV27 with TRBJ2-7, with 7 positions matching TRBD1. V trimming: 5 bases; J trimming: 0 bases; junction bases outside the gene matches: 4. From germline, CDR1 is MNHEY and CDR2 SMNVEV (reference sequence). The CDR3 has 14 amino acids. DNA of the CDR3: TGTGCCAGCAGTCCGTGGGACAGCTCCTACGAGCAGTACTTC. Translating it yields CASSPWDSSYEQYF.

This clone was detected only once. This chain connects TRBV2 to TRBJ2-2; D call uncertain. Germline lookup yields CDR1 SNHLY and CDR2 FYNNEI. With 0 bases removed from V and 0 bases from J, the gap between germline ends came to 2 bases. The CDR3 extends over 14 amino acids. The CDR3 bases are TGTGCCAGCAGTGAAGCTACGAACACCGGGGAGCTGTTTTTT. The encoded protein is CASSEATNTGELFF.

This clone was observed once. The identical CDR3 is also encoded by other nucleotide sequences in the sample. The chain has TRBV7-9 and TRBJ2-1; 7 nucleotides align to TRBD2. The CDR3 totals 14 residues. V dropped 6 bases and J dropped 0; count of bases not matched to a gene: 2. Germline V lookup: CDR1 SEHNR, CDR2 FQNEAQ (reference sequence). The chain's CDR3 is CASRAGDSYNEQFF. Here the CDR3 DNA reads TGTGCCAGCAGGGCGGGAGACTCCTACAATGAGCAGTTCTTC.

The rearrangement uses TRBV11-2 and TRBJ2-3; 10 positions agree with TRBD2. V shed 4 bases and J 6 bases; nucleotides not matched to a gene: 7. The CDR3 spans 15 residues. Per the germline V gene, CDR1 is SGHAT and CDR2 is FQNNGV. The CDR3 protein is CASSSKRGGPDTQYF. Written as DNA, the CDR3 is TGTGCCAGCAGCTCTAAGCGGGGGGGCCCGGATACGCAGTATTTT.

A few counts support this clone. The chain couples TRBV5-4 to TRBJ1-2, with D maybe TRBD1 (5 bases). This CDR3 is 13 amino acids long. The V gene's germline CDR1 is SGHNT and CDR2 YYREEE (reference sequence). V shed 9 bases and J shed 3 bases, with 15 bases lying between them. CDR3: CATPRQGDYGYTF. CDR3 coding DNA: TGTGCCACCCCTCGGCAGGGCGACTATGGCTACACCTTC.

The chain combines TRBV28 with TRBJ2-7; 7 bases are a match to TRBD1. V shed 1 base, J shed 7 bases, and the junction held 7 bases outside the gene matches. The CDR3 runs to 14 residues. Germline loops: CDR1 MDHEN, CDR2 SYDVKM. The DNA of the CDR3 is TGTGCCAGCAGTTTATACGGGACAGAGAGAGAGCAGTACTTC. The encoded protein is CASSLYGTEREQYF. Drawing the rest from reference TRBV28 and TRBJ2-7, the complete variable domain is DVKVTQSSRYLVKRTGEKVFLECVQDMDHENMFWYRQDPGLGLRLIYFSYDVKMKEKGDIPEGYSVSREKKERFSLILESASTNQTSMYLCASSLYGTEREQYFGPGTRLTVT.

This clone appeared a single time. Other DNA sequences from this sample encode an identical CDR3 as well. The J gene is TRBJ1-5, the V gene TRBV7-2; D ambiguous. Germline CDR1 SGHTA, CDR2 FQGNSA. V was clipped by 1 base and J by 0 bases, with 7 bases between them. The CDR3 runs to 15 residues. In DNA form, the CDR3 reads TGTGCCAGCAGCTTAGTCTCGGCTAGCAATCAGCCCCAGCATTTT. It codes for CASSLVSASNQPQHF.

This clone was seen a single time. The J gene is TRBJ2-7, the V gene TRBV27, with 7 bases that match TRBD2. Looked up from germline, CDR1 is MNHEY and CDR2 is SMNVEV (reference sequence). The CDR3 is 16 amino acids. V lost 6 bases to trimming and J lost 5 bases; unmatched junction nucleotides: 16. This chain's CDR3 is CASSRSAGEWTNEQYF. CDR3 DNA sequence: TGTGCCAGCAGCCGTTCCGCGGGAGAGTGGACCAACGAGCAGTACTTC.

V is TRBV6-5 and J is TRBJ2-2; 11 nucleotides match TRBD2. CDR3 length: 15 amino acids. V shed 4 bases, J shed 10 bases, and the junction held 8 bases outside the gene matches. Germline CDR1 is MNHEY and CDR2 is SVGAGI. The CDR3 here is CASSSPTSGKLELFF. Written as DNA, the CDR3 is TGTGCCAGCAGTTCGCCGACTAGCGGGAAGTTGGAGCTGTTTTTT.

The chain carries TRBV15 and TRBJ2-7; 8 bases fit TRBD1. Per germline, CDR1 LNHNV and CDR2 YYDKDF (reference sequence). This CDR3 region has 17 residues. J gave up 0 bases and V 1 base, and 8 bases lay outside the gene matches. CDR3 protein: CATSRGEGQAFSYEQYF. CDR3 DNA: TGTGCCACCAGCAGAGGAGAGGGACAGGCTTTCTCCTACGAGCAGTACTTC.

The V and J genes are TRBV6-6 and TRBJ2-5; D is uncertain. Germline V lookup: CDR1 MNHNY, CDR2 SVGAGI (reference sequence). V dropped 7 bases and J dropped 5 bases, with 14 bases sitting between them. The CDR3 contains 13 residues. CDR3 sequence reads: CASTLPDRETQYF. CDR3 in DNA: TGTGCCAGCACCCTGCCAGACCGGGAGACCCAGTACTTC.

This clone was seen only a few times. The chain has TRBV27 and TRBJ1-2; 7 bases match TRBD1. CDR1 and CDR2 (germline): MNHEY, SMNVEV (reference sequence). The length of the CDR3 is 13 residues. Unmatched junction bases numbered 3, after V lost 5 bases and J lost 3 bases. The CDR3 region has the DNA TGTGCCAGCAGTGTGCAGGGGGACTATGGCTACACCTTC. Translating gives CASSVQGDYGYTF.

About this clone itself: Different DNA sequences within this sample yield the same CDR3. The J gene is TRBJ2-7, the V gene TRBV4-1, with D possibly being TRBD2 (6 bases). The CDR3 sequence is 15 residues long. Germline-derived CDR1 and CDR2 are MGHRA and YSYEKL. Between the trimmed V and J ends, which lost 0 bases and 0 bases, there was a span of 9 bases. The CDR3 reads CASSQEDGSSYEQYF. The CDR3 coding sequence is TGCGCCAGCAGCCAAGAGGACGGGAGCTCCTACGAGCAGTACTTC.

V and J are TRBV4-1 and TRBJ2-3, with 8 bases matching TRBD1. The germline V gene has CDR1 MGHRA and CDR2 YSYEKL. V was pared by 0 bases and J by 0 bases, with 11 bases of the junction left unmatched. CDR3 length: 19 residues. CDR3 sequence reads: CASSQDRGPTLHSTDTQYF. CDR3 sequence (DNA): TGCGCCAGCAGCCAAGACAGGGGGCCTACCCTTCATAGCACAGATACGCAGTATTTT.

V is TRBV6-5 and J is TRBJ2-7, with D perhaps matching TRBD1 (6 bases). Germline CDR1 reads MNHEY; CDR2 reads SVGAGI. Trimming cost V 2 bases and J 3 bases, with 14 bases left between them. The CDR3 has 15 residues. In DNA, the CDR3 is TGTGCCAGCAGTTACCGATCCGGGACATACTACGAGCAGTACTTC. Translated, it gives CASSYRSGTYYEQYF.

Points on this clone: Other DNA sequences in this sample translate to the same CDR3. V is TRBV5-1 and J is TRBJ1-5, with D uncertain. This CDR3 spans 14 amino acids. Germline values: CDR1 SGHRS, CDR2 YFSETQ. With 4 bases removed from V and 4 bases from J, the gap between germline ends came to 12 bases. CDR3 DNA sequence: TGCGCCAGCAGCCTTGAAGGAGGAAATCAGCCCCAGCATTTT. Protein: CASSLEGGNQPQHF.

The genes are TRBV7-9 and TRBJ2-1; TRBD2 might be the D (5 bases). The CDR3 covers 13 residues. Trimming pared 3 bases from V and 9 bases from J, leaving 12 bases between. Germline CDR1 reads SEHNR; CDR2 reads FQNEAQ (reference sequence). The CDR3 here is CASSLPLAVEQFF. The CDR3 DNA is TGTGCCAGCAGCTTGCCTCTAGCAGTTGAGCAGTTCTTC. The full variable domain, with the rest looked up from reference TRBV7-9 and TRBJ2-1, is DTGVSQNPRHKITKRGQNVTFRCDPISEHNRLYWYRQTLGQGPEFLTYFQNEAQLEKSRLLSDRFSAERPKGSFSTLEIQRTEQGDSAMYLCASSLPLAVEQFFGPGTRLTVL.

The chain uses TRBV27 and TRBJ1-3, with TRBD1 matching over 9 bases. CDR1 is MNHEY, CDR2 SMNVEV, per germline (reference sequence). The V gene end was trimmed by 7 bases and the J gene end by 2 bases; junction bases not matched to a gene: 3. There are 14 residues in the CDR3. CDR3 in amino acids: CASTGDRAGNTIYF. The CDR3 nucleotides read TGTGCCAGCACCGGGGACAGGGCTGGAAACACCATATATTTT.